These T cell receptor beta chains were read from a single sample in a study of lymphopenia after photon versus proton radiotherapy. TCRdb's copy holds only in-frame clones and misses some; the assay was immunoSEQ multiplex PCR. The table has tens of thousands of clones, about 86% seen once. Source: peripheral blood, taken from a patient treated with proton-based radiotherapy. These receptors were collected from a woman in her seventies with pancreatic cancer. Some clones in this sample may be carry-over from other donors' samples. Each CDR3 is given without its conserved first and last residue. A D gene is named only where the DNA matches it firmly. Where a row states a size, it is once, few, many or the class of an expanded clone; other rows omit it.

v_gene | d_gene | abundance | CDR3aa
TRBV5-4 | TRBD2 | . | ASSLELAGVRNEQF
TRBV11-2 | . | . | ASSLARFYGQY
TRBV5-1 | TRBD1 | . | ASSGRQGWEAF
TRBV27 | TRBD1 | few | ASSPGGVAYNEQF
TRBV19 | TRBD2 | . | ASSITAGGLGADTQY
TRBV11-3 | . | . | ASSPHGSVTYNEQF
TRBV27 | . | . | ASSQTTGDTQY
TRBV18 | TRBD1 | . | ASSPVVAGGPEDGYT
TRBV6-6 | . | . | ASSSHSYEQY
TRBV11-1 | . | . | ASSPGDTNTGELF
TRBV10-3 | . | . | AISKGGGQGGNEQF
TRBV6-5 | TRBD2 | . | ASWRGRGSADTQY
TRBV11-2 | . | . | ASSFTPDGQEAF
TRBV10-3 | . | . | AISESTARESQTEKLF
TRBV5-8 | . | . | ASSSARALPDTQY
TRBV19 | TRBD1 | . | ASIRRGDTEAF
TRBV5-1 | TRBD2 | few | ASSTNLAGVTGELF
TRBV6-6 | . | . | ASQGEGQRLGEQY
TRBV11-2 | TRBD1 | . | ASSVGQASYEQY
TRBV7-2 | TRBD1 | . | ASSYRTGESYEQY
TRBV4-3 | . | . | ASSQDQGGADTQY
TRBV6-4 | . | . | ASSLQGRDTDTQY
TRBV30 | . | . | AWSLRARQETQY
TRBV11-2 | . | . | ASSLGLAETQY
TRBV6-6 | TRBD1 | . | ASSGPGQGNTEAF
TRBV19 | TRBD2 | . | ASRLREGLRTDTQY
TRBV10-3 | . | few | AISEGPPYEQY
TRBV18 | . | . | ASSPSNTGELF
TRBV2 | TRBD1 | . | ASREGGKETQY
TRBV14 | . | . | ASSQDSQGWNEQF
TRBV18 | . | . | ASSPTTGSNQPQH
TRBV5-1 | TRBD1 | . | ASSWGQGVSDTQY
TRBV19 | TRBD1 | . | ASSVNRDRGRETQY
TRBV6-5 | . | . | ASSYSYGNPNQPQH
TRBV30 | . | . | AWSVQTGKQF
TRBV30 | . | . | AWSLQGYRLLNEQF
TRBV7-2 | TRBD2 | . | ASRRGLAASTDTQY
TRBV7-6 | . | . | ASSLRQGEGEQY
TRBV7-8 | . | few | ASSLAPWGDEQY
TRBV30 | TRBD1 | . | AWRDRGISYEQY
TRBV4-1 | TRBD2 | once | ASFRRSGGTFSHNEQF
TRBV6-1 | . | . | ASSERVAETGQETQY
TRBV27 | . | once | ASSWGRAAVSYEQY